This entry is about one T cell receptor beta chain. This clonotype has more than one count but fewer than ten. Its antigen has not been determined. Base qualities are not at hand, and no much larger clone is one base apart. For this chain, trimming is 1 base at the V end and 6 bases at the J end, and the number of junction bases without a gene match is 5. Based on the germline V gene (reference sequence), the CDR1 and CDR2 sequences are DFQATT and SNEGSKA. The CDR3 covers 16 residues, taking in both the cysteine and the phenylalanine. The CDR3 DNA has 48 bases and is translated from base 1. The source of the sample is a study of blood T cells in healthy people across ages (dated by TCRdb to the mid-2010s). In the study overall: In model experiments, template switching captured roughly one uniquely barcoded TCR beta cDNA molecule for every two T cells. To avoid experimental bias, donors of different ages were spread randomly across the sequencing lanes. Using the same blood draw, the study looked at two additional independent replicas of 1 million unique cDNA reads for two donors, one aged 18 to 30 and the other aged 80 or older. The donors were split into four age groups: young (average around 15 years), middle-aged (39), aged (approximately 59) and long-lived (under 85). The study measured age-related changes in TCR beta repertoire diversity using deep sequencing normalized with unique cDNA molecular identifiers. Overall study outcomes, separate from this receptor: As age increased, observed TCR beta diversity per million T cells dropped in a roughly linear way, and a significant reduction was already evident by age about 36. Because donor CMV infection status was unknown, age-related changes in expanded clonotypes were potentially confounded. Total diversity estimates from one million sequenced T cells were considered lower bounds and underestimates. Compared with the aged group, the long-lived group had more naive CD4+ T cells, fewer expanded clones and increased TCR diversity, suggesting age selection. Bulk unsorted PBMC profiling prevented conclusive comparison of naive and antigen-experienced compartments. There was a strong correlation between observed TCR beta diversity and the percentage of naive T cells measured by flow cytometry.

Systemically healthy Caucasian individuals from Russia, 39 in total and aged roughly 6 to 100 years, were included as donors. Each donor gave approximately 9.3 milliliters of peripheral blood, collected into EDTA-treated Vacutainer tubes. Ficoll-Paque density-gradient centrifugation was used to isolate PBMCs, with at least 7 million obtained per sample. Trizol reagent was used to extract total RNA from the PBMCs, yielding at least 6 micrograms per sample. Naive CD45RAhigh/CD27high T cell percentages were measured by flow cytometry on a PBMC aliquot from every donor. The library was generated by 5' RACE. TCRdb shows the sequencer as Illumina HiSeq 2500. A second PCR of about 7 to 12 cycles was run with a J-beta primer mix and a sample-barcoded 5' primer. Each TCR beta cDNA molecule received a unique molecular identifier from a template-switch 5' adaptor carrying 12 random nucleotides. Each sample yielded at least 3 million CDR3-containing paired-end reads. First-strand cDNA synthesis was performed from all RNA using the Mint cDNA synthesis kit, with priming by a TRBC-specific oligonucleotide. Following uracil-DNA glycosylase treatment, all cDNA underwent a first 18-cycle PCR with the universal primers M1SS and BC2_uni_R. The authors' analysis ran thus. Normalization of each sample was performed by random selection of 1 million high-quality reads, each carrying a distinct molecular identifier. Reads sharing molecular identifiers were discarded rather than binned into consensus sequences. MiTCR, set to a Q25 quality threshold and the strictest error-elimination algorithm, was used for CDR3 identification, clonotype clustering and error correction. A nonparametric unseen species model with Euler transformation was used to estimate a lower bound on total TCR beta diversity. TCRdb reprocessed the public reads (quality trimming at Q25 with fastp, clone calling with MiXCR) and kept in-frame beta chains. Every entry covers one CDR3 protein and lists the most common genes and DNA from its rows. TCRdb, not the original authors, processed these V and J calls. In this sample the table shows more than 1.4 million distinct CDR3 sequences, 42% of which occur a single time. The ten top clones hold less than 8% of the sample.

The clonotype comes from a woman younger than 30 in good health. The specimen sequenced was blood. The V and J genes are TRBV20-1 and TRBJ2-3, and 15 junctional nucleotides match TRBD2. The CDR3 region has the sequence CSARAGLAGGLDTQYF. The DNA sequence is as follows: TGCAGTGCTAGAGCCGGACTAGCGGGGGGGCTCGATACGCAGTATTTT.